The T cell receptor (beta chain) under discussion was sequenced for a study of blood T cell repertoires in COVID-19. Study-wide context: Acute-phase and convalescent COVID-19 samples originated in the United States, Italy and Spain. Sample material is recorded as cDNA or gDNA derived from T cells, B-cell-depleted T cells, or PBMCs.

It was during active infection that Seattle patients were enrolled and then longitudinally followed. There are 14 residues in the CDR3. Germline V gives CDR1 SEHNR, CDR2 FQNEAQ (reference sequence). Trimming stripped 4 bases from V and 2 bases from J, with 9 bases between. Authors' methods: Using reference gene primer amplification, nucleated cell counts were estimated. Measured with immunoSEQ multiplex PCR; TCRdb has only the in-frame clones, and not every one. The V and J calls and the clone size are those of that table, but D and trimming were determined from the DNA. The table includes about 200,000 clones, around four fifths detected once.

The clonotype originates from a man between 60 and 70 years old with COVID-19, enrolled during active disease. The rearrangement uses TRBV7-9 and TRBJ1-3, with D tentatively TRBD1 (6 bases). Sequencing was done on a sample of peripheral blood. The CDR3 DNA sequence: TGTGCCAGCAGCTCGGGACAAGCTGGAAACACCATATATTTT. Translation gives CASSSGQAGNTIYF.